These 14 T cell receptor beta chains originate from one sample sequenced in a study of shared clonotypes between healthy human individuals (dated by TCRdb to 2019 to 2021). The method behind the library was the immunoSEQ multiplex PCR assay. TCRdb provides this immuneACCESS table in a form limited to in-frame rearrangements. Some clones are lacking; in checked studies, under half of them reflect an unresolved V gene, and why the rest are absent is not known. The sample table lists 2 million to 2.5 million clones, approximately 95% of them with a count of one. Under 0.45% of the sample is taken by the ten largest. Sequenced material: naive CD4+ T cells from PBMCs. The cell subset or site label here, explained by the study, means: CD45RA+ positively selected. All receptors derive from a man younger than 35 in good health. Some clones in this sample may be carry-over from other donors' samples.

This clone was counted between two and nine times. This chain connects TRBV28 to TRBJ1-5; D may be TRBD1 (6 bases). The CDR3 covers 13 residues. The V end was cut by 6 bases, the J end by 7 bases, with 13 bases between. CDR1 and CDR2 (germline): MDHEN, SYDVKM. This chain's CDR3 is CASRYRDVQPQHF. The CDR3, as DNA: TGTGCCAGCAGATACAGGGATGTCCAGCCCCAGCATTTT. The full variable domain, with the rest looked up from reference TRBV28 and TRBJ1-5, is DVKVTQSSRYLVKRTGEKVFLECVQDMDHENMFWYRQDPGLGLRLIYFSYDVKMKEKGDIPEGYSVSREKKERFSLILESASTNQTSMYLCASRYRDVQPQHFGDGTRLSIL.

V usage is TRBV27 and J usage is TRBJ2-7; D unresolved. Germline CDR1 and CDR2: MNHEY and SMNVEV (reference sequence). The CDR3 covers 14 residues. Trimming took off 0 bases at V and 7 bases at J, with 13 bases between the two ends. For the CDR3, the DNA is TGTGCCAGCAGTTTATCTATCGTAGGTGGTGAGCAGTACTTC. Translation gives CASSLSIVGGEQYF.

The V gene is TRBV5-6, the J gene TRBJ1-2, with a tentative D call TRBD1 (5 bases). CDR3 length: 14 amino acids. The germline gives CDR1 SGHDT, CDR2 YYEEEE. Trimming cost V 3 bases and J 4 bases, with 13 bases left between them. CDR3 nucleotides: TGTGCCAGCAGCTCCCGTGGGGGGTTCTATGGCTACACCTTC. Translating gives CASSSRGGFYGYTF.

The rearrangement links TRBV19 to TRBJ2-1; TRBD2 matches 13 bases. Germline V gene data show CDR1 as LNHDA and CDR2 as SQIVND (reference sequence). J gave up 8 bases and V 5 bases, and 6 bases lay outside the gene matches. This CDR3 contains 15 residues. The CDR3 is CASSRWTSGSDEQFF. CDR3 nucleotides: TGTGCCAGTAGTCGTTGGACTAGCGGGAGCGATGAGCAGTTCTTC. Full variable domain (outside the CDR3, taken from reference TRBV19 and TRBJ2-1): DGGITQSPKYLFRKEGQNVTLSCEQNLNHDAMYWYRQDPGQGLRLIYYSQIVNDFQKGDIAEGYSVSREKKESFPLTVTSAQKNPTAFYLCASSRWTSGSDEQFFGPGTRLTVL.

The CDR3 DNA follows: TGTGCCAGCAGTCTACGAAGTTCGGGGTACAATGAGCAGTTCTTC. This sequence encodes CASSLRSSGYNEQFF. This sequence joins TRBV6-5 and TRBJ2-1, with D tentatively TRBD2 (5 bases). This CDR3 region has 15 residues. Trimming pared 5 bases from V and 4 bases from J, leaving 15 bases between. Germline loops: CDR1 MNHEY, CDR2 SVGAGI.

The table lists this clone with a few counts. The chain uses TRBV19 and TRBJ1-1, with D uncertain. CDR3 size: 13 residues. Germline assignment: CDR1 LNHDA and CDR2 SQIVND (reference sequence). Trimming cost V 5 bases and J 4 bases, with 11 bases left between them. CDR3 DNA sequence: TGTGCCAGTAGTCTAGGGATGGGCACTGAAGCTTTCTTT. Its protein product is CASSLGMGTEAFF.

The chain is built from TRBV5-1 and TRBJ2-5, with TRBD1 as a possible D gene (5 bases). CDR3 size: 16 residues. Per germline, CDR1 SGHRS and CDR2 YFSETQ. V was pared by 0 bases and J by 5 bases, with 17 bases between. The CDR3 protein is CASSLGVGVYGETQYF. The CDR3 DNA sequence: TGCGCCAGCAGCTTGGGCGTAGGGGTTTACGGGGAGACCCAGTACTTC.

The gene calls are TRBV5-1 and TRBJ2-1; D might be TRBD2 (5 bases). Germline loops: CDR1 SGHRS, CDR2 YFSETQ. Trimming pared 0 bases from V and 1 base from J, leaving 11 bases between. The CDR3 extends over 16 amino acids. This chain's CDR3 is CASSLAGVGSYNEQFF. The CDR3, as DNA: TGCGCCAGCAGCTTGGCCGGGGTTGGGTCCTACAATGAGCAGTTCTTC.

The rearrangement joins TRBV30 to TRBJ2-7; 9 nucleotides line up with TRBD1. The CDR3 consists of 15 residues. The germline V gene has CDR1 GTSNPN and CDR2 SVGIG (reference sequence). V shed 4 bases and J 4 bases; nucleotides not matched to a gene: 11. The CDR3 DNA follows: TGTGCCTGGATGACGGGACAGGGATATGGGTACGAGCAGTACTTC. Translation gives CAWMTGQGYGYEQYF.

J is TRBJ2-2 and V is TRBV28; the match to TRBD1 covers 10 bases. Germline trimming cut 4 bases from V and 6 bases from J; bases unmatched to any gene: 11. CDR1 and CDR2 from the germline V gene are MDHEN and SYDVKM. The CDR3 runs 17 residues. The CDR3 spells CASSSPPGTGDSGELFF. The CDR3, as DNA: TGTGCCAGCAGTTCACCACCCGGGACAGGGGACTCCGGGGAGCTGTTTTTT. The full variable domain, completed using reference TRBV28 and TRBJ2-2, is DVKVTQSSRYLVKRTGEKVFLECVQDMDHENMFWYRQDPGLGLRLIYFSYDVKMKEKGDIPEGYSVSREKKERFSLILESASTNQTSMYLCASSSPPGTGDSGELFFGEGSRLTVL.

This clone is a singleton in its sample. The chain recombines TRBV5-4 with TRBJ1-1; D is perhaps TRBD1 (6 bases). Germline assignment: CDR1 SGHNT and CDR2 YYREEE (reference sequence). V was shortened by 0 bases and J by 6 bases, with 15 bases between the two germline ends. This CDR3 has 15 amino acids. The CDR3 DNA sequence: TGTGCCAGCAGCTTGGCGGCAGGGGCCGGTCCTGAAGCTTTCTTT. Translated, it gives CASSLAAGAGPEAFF. Full variable domain (outside the CDR3, taken from reference TRBV5-4 and TRBJ1-1): ETGVTQSPTHLIKTRGQQVTLRCSSQSGHNTVSWYQQALGQGPQFIFQYYREEENGRGNFPPRFSGLQFPNYSSELNVNALELDDSALYLCASSLAAGAGPEAFFGQGTRLTVV.

The CDR3 nucleotides read TGTGCCAGTAGTCTGCTCCATGGGACTAGGAGGACAGATACGCAGTATTTT. Protein product: CASSLLHGTRRTDTQYF. V gene TRBV19 combines with J gene TRBJ2-3; 8 nucleotides agree with TRBD2. The trim removed 5 bases at V and 3 bases at J, leaving 13 bases unmatched. Germline-derived CDR1 and CDR2 are LNHDA and SQIVND (reference sequence). The CDR3 is 17 amino acids.

This chain uses TRBV7-2 with TRBJ2-1; D is perhaps TRBD2 (6 bases). CDR1 SGHTA and CDR2 FQGNSA come from the germline V gene. The V end lost 5 bases, the J end lost 0 bases, and 11 bases lay between the germline ends. CDR3 length: 15 residues. CDR3 bases: TGTGCCAGCAGCCTGGCAGCGGGCTCCTACAATGAGCAGTTCTTC. Protein: CASSLAAGSYNEQFF.

The rearrangement links TRBV28 to TRBJ2-7; D possibly corresponds to TRBD1 (6 bases). The CDR3 is made up of 13 amino acids. Germline values: CDR1 MDHEN, CDR2 SYDVKM. The V end lost 6 bases, the J end lost 3 bases, and 12 bases lay between the germline ends. The CDR3 here is CASRTHRDYEQYF. The CDR3 DNA reads TGTGCCAGCAGGACCCACAGGGACTACGAGCAGTACTTC.